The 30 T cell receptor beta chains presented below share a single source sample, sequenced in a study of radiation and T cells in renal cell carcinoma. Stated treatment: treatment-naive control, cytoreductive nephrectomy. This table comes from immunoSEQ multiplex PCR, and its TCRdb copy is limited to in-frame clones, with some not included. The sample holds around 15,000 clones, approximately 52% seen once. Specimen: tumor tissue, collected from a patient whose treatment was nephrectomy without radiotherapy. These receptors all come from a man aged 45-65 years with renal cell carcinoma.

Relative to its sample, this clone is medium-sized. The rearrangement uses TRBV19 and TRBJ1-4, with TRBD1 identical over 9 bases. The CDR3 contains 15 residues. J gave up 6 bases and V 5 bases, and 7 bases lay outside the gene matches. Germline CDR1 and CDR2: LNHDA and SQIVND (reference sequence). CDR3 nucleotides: TGTGCCAGTAGTGTGTCGGGACAGGGACATGAAAAACTGTTTTTT. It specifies CASSVSGQGHEKLFF.

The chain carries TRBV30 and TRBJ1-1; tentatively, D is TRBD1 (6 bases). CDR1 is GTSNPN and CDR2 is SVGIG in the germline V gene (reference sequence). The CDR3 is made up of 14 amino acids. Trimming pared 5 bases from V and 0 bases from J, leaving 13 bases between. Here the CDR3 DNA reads TGTGCCTGGGGGGACACCTACATGAACACTGAAGCTTTCTTT. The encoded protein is CAWGDTYMNTEAFF.

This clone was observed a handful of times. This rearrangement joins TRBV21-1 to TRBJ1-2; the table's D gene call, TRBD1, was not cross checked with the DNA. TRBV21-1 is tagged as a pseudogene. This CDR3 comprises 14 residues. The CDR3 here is CASSKEGQRYGYTF. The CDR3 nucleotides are TGTGCCAGCAGCAAAGAAGGACAGCGGTATGGCTACACCTTC.

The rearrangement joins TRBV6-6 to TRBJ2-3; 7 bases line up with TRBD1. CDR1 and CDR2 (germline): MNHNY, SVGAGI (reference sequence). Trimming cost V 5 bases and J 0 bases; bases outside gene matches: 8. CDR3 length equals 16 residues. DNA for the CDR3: TGTGCCAGCAGTCCGACCGGGACAGCTAGCACAGATACGCAGTATTTT. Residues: CASSPTGTASTDTQYF.

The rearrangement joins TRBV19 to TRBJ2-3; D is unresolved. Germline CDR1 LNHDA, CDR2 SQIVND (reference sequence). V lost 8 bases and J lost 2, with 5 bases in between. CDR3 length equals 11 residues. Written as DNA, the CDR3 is TGTGCCAGTGGAACCACAGATACGCAGTATTTT. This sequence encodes CASGTTDTQYF. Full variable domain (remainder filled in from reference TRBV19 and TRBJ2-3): DGGITQSPKYLFRKEGQNVTLSCEQNLNHDAMYWYRQDPGQGLRLIYYSQIVNDFQKGDIAEGYSVSREKKESFPLTVTSAQKNPTAFYLCASGTTDTQYFGPGTRLTVL.

CDR3 DNA sequence: TGTGCCAGTAGTATCCGGGACAGGGGTACAGATACGCAGTATTTT. Amino acid sequence: CASSIRDRGTDTQYF. The rearrangement links TRBV19 to TRBJ2-3; 10 nucleotides align to TRBD1. This CDR3 region has 15 residues. Germline V CDR1 and CDR2: LNHDA, SQIVND (reference sequence). With 3 bases clipped from V and 3 bases from J, the junction kept 3 bases outside the gene matches.

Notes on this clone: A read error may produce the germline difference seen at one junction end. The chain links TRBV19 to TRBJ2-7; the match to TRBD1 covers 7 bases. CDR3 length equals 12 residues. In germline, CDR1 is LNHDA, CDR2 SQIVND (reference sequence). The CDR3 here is CASSLDRDEQYF. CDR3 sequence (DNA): TGTGCCAGTAGTTTAGACAGGGACGAGCAGTACTTC.

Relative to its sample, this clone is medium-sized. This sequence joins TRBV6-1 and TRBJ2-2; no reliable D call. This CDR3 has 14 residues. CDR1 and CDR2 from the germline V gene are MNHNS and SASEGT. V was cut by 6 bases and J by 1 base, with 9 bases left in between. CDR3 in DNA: TGTGCCAGCAGGGAGCTCATGAACACCGGGGAGCTGTTTTTT. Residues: CASRELMNTGELFF.

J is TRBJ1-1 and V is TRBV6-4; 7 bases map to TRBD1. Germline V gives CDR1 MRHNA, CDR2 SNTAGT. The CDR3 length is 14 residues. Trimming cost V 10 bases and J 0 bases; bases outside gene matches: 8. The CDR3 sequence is CATKRDSLNTEAFF. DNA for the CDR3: TGTGCCACCAAACGGGACAGTTTGAACACTGAAGCTTTCTTT.

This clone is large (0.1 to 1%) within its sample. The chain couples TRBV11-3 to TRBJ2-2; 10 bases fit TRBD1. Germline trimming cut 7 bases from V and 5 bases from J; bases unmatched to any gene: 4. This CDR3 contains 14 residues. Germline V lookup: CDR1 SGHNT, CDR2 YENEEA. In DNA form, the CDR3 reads TGTGCCAGCACCCCGGGACAGGGGACCGGGGAGCTGTTTTTT. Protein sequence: CASTPGQGTGELFF.

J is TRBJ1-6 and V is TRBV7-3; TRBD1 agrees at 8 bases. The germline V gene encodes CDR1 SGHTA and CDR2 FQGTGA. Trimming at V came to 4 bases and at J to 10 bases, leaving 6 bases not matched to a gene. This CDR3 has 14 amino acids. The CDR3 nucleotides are TGTGCCAGCAGCTCCGGACAGGGCGGCTCACCCCTCCACTTT. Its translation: CASSSGQGGSPLHF.

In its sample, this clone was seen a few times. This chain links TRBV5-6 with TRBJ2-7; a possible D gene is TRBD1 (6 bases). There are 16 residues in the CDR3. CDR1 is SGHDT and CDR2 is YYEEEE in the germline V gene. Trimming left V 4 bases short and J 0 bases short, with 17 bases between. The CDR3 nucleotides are TGTGCCAGCAGCCGAGCCAGGGGCCAGAGCTCCTACGAGCAGTACTTC. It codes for CASSRARGQSSYEQYF.

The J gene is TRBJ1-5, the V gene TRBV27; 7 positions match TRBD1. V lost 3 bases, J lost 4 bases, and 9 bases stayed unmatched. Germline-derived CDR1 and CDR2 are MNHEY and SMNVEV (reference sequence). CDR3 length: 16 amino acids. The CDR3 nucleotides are TGTGCCAGCAGTTTTCGACAGGGTAGGGGAAATCAGCCCCAGCATTTT. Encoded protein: CASSFRQGRGNQPQHF.

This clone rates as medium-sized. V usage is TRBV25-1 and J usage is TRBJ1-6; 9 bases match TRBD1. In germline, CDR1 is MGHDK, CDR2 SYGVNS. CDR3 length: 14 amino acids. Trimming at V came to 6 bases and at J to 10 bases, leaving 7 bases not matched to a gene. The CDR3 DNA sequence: TGTGCCAGCAGGATAACAGGGGGCGAATCACCCCTCCACTTT. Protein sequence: CASRITGGESPLHF.

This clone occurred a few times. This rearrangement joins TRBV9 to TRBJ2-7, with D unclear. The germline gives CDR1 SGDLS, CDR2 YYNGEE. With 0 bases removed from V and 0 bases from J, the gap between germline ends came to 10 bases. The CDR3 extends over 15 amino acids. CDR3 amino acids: CASSVVPDSSYEQYF. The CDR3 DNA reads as TGTGCCAGCAGCGTAGTACCGGATAGCTCCTACGAGCAGTACTTC.

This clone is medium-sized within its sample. CDR3 region: CASSTLINQPQHF. The CDR3 DNA reads as TGTGCCAGCAGTACCCTTATTAATCAGCCCCAGCATTTT. The J gene is TRBJ1-5, the V gene TRBV2; D not resolved. This CDR3 comprises 13 residues. Germline V gene lookup returns CDR1 SNHLY and CDR2 FYNNEI. V was shortened by 5 bases and J by 4 bases, with 9 bases between the two germline ends. The full variable domain, rest sourced from reference TRBV2 and TRBJ1-5, is EPEVTQTPSHQVTQMGQEVILRCVPISNHLYFYWYRQILGQKVEFLVSFYNNEISEKSEIFDDQFSVERPDGSNFTLKIRSTKLEDSAMYFCASSTLINQPQHFGDGTRLSIL.

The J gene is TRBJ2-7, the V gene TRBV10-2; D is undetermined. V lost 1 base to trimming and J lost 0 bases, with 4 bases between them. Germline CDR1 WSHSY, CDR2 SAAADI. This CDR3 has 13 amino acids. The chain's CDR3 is CASSEYSSYEQYF. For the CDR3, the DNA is TGCGCCAGCAGTGAGTACAGCTCCTACGAGCAGTACTTC.

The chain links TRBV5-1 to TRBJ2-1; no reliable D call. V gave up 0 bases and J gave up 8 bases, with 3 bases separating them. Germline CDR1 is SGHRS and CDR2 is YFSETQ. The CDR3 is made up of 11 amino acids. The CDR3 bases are TGCGCCAGCAGCTTGGTGGATGAGCAGTTCTTC. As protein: CASSLVDEQFF.

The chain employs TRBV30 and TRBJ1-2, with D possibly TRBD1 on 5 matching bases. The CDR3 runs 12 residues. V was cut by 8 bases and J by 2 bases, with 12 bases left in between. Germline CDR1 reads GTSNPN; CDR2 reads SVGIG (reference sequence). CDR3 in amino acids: CAGPQANYGYTF. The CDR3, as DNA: TGTGCCGGACCACAGGCCAACTATGGCTACACCTTC.

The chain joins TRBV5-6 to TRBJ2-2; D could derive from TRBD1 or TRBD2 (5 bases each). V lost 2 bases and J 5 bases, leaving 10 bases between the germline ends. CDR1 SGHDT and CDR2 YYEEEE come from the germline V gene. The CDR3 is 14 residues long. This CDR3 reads CASSFERGTGELFF. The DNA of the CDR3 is TGTGCCAGCAGCTTCGAGAGGGGAACCGGGGAGCTGTTTTTT.

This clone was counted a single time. The CDR3 is CASSDFRATPTSSGNTIYF. Here the CDR3 DNA reads TGTGCCAGCAGTGATTTTCGGGCTACACCGACTAGCTCTGGAAACACCATATATTTT. The V and J genes are TRBV6-1 and TRBJ1-3, with unresolved D. The ends were cut back, 3 bases at V and 0 bases at J, with 21 bases in the middle. Germline CDR1 is MNHNS and CDR2 is SASEGT. This CDR3 spans 19 amino acids.

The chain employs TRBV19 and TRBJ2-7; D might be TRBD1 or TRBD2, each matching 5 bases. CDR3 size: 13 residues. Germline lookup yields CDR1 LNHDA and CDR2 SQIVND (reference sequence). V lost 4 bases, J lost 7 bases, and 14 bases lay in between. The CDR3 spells CASSSSVGTEQYF. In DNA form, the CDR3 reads TGTGCCAGTAGTAGCTCGGTGGGGACGGAGCAGTACTTC.

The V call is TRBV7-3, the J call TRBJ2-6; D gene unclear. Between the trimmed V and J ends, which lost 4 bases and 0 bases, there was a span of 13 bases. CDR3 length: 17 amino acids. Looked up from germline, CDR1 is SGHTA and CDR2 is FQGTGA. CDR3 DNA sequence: TGTGCCAGCAGCTCGAAGACCCGGCTCTCTGGGGCCAACGTCCTGACTTTC. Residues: CASSSKTRLSGANVLTF.

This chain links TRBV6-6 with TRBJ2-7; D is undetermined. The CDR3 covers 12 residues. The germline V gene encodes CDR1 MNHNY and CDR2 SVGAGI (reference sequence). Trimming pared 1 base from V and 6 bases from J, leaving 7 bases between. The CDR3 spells CASSYWAGEQYF. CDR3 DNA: TGTGCCAGCAGTTACTGGGCCGGCGAGCAGTACTTC.

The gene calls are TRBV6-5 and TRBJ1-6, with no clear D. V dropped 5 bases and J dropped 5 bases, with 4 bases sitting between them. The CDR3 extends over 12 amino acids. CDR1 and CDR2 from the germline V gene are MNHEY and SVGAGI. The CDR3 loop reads CASSEHNSPLHF. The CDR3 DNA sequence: TGTGCCAGCAGTGAACATAATTCACCCCTCCACTTT.

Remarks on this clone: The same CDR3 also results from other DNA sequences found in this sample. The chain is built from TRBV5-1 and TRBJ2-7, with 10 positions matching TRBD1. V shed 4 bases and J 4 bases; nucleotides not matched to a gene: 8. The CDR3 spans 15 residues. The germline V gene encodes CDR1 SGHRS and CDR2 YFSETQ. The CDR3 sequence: CASSPTGGQGYEQYF. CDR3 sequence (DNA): TGCGCCAGCAGCCCGACAGGGGGCCAGGGTTACGAGCAGTACTTC.

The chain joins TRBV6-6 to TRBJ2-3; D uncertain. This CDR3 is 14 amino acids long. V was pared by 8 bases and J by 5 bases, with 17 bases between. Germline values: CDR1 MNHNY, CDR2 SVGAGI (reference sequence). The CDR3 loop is CASSPRWKEDTQYF. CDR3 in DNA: TGTGCCAGCTCCCCTCGTTGGAAGGAAGATACGCAGTATTTT.

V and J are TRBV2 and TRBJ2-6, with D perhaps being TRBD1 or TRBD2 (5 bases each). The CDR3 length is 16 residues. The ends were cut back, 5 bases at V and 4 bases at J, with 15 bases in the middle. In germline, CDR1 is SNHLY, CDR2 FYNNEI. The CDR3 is CASSLSLGTGANVLTF. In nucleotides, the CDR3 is TGTGCCAGCAGTCTAAGCCTAGGGACGGGGGCCAACGTCCTGACTTTC.

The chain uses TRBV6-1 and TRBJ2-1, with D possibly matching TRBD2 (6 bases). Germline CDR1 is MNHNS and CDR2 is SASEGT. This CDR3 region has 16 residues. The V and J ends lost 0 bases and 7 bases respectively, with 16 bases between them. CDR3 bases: TGTGCCAGCAGTGAAGCGCAGGGCGGGGCGCGGAATGAGCAGTTCTTC. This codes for CASSEAQGGARNEQFF.

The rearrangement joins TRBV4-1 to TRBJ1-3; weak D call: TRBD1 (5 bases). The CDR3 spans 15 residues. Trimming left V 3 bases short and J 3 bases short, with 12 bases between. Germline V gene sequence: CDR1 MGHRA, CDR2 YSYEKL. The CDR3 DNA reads TGCGCCAGCAGCCAGGGGGACGGGGATGGAAACACCATATATTTT. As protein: CASSQGDGDGNTIYF.